This T cell receptor beta chain was found in a study of glioma-infiltrating T cells after dendritic cell vaccination. The time point was: after dendritic cell vaccination, including at tumor progression/relapse. No glioblastoma patient carried an isocitrate dehydrogenase mutation. TCRdb's copy holds only in-frame clones and misses some; the assay was immunoSEQ multiplex PCR. The sample has some 10,000 clones, around 84% seen once; the top ten hold about two fifths. This CDR3 is built from 13 residues. Trimming shortened V by 2 bases and J by 4 bases, and 6 bases separated the two germline ends. The germline CDR1 and CDR2 sequences are SGHVS and FQNEAQ.

This chain uses TRBV7-8 with TRBJ1-5; TRBD1 is a possible D gene (5 bases). The receptor was isolated from a human donor with glioblastoma. The specimen comprised blood, sampled after dendritic cell vaccination. The CDR3 DNA is TGTGCCAGCAGCTTAAAGGGGAATCAGCCCCAGCATTTT. Translating gives CASSLKGNQPQHF.